The 27 T cell receptor beta chains below all came from one sample that was sequenced in a study of blood T cell repertoires in COVID-19. The data were produced by immunoSEQ multiplex PCR, yet TCRdb's version contains in-frame clones alone and is incomplete. The data hold about 260,000 clones, with about 88% observed a single time. The sequencing input was peripheral blood. Source of these receptors: a man in his fifties or sixties who had recovered from COVID-19.

This clone appeared a single time. The chain couples TRBV5-1 to TRBJ2-5, with D maybe TRBD2 (6 bases). The length of the CDR3 is 14 residues. Trimming removed 3 bases from V and 1 base from J, with 10 bases in between. Germline V CDR1 and CDR2: SGHRS, YFSETQ. The CDR3 coding sequence is TGCGCCAGCAGCTCGGGCGGGGCCCAAGAGACCCAGTACTTC. Amino acids: CASSSGGAQETQYF.

The rearrangement links TRBV11-2 to TRBJ2-5, with TRBD1 as a possible D gene (6 bases). Trimming shortened V by 1 base and J by 7 bases, and 16 bases separated the two germline ends. CDR1 and CDR2 (germline): SGHAT, FQNNGV. The length of the CDR3 is 15 residues. CDR3 in DNA: TGTGCCAGCAGCTTAGCGGTGGGGGCCGGTTCGACCCAGTACTTC. Its translation is CASSLAVGAGSTQYF.

The chain uses TRBV5-4 and TRBJ2-5; 7 bases map to TRBD1. The CDR3 runs to 17 residues. V was clipped by 3 bases and J by 1 base; unmatched bases: 12. CDR1 is SGHNT, CDR2 YYREEE, per germline (reference sequence). CDR3 sequence (DNA): TGTGCCAGCAGCTCACCATCGACAGGGATTCCCCAAGAGACCCAGTACTTC. Protein sequence: CASSSPSTGIPQETQYF. The variable domain in full, completed from reference TRBV5-4 and TRBJ2-5, reads ETGVTQSPTHLIKTRGQQVTLRCSSQSGHNTVSWYQQALGQGPQFIFQYYREEENGRGNFPPRFSGLQFPNYSSELNVNALELDDSALYLCASSSPSTGIPQETQYFGPGTRLLVL.

The chain is built from TRBV2 and TRBJ2-3, with TRBD1 matching 9 bases. The CDR3 spans 20 residues. Per the germline V gene, CDR1 is SNHLY and CDR2 is FYNNEI. V shed 5 bases, J shed 0 bases, and the junction held 18 bases outside the gene matches. Here the CDR3 reads CASSWYDGTGPYSSTDTQYF. The CDR3 region has the DNA TGTGCCAGCAGTTGGTATGACGGGACAGGGCCCTACTCTAGCACAGATACGCAGTATTTT.

This chain uses TRBV24-1 with TRBJ1-5; TRBD1 matches at 9 bases. J lost 5 bases, V lost 6 bases, and 7 bases had no gene match. This CDR3 region has 15 residues. CDR1 and CDR2 (germline): KGHDR, SFDVKD. CDR3 DNA: TGTGCCACCAGTAACGGACAGGGGCACCATCAGCCCCAGCATTTT. It specifies CATSNGQGHHQPQHF.

This sequence joins TRBV24-1 and TRBJ1-5, with 8 bases matching TRBD1. V was pared by 3 bases and J by 3 bases, with 3 bases of the junction left unmatched. The CDR3 extends over 15 amino acids. Germline loops: CDR1 KGHDR, CDR2 SFDVKD. The CDR3 DNA reads TGTGCCACCAGTGATAAGACAGGGGTCAATCAGCCCCAGCATTTT. The encoded protein is CATSDKTGVNQPQHF.

This sequence joins TRBV9 and TRBJ1-2, with 8 bases identical to TRBD1. The CDR3 consists of 12 residues. The J segment lost 7 bases and the V segment lost 5 bases, leaving 4 bases of the junction unmatched. The V gene's germline CDR1 is SGDLS and CDR2 YYNGEE. This chain's CDR3 is CASRDRVFGYTF. The CDR3 bases are TGTGCCAGCAGGGACAGGGTTTTTGGCTACACCTTC.

The chain joins TRBV5-4 to TRBJ1-5; 7 bases align to TRBD1. The germline gives CDR1 SGHNT, CDR2 YYREEE (reference sequence). The ends lost 5 bases at V and 5 bases at J; junction bases unmatched: 7. The CDR3 is made up of 14 amino acids. The CDR3, as DNA: TGTGCCAGCAGATTACAGGGGTCGGATCAGCCCCAGCATTTT. Translation gives CASRLQGSDQPQHF.

The chain recombines TRBV19 with TRBJ1-6, with TRBD1 identical over 12 bases. Germline lookup yields CDR1 LNHDA and CDR2 SQIVND (reference sequence). This CDR3 has 15 residues. With V trimmed by 6 bases and J by 10 bases, 7 bases remained unmatched. The CDR3 here is CASSYGTGGWSPLHF. As DNA, the CDR3 is TGTGCCAGTAGCTACGGGACAGGGGGCTGGTCACCCCTCCACTTT.

The chain uses TRBV7-3 and TRBJ2-7, with unresolved D. Trimming stripped 5 bases from V and 2 bases from J, with 10 bases between. Germline V gives CDR1 SGHTA, CDR2 FQGTGA. The CDR3 runs 13 residues. CDR3 DNA sequence: TGTGCCAGCAGCCCAGGATGGGCCTACGAGCAGTACTTC. Its translation is CASSPGWAYEQYF.

The chain has TRBV5-4 and TRBJ2-5; a possible D gene is TRBD2 (6 bases). Germline V lookup: CDR1 SGHNT, CDR2 YYREEE (reference sequence). With 5 bases removed from V and 5 bases from J, the gap between germline ends came to 13 bases. The CDR3 loop spans 13 amino acids. The DNA of the CDR3 is TGTGCCAGCAGTACTAGCTCCGGGGAGACCCAGTACTTC. Translated: CASSTSSGETQYF.

The rearrangement links TRBV19 to TRBJ1-2, with no clear D. V shed 3 bases and J shed 5 bases, with 13 bases lying between them. CDR3 length: 14 amino acids. From germline, CDR1 is LNHDA and CDR2 SQIVND (reference sequence). The CDR3: CASSIDSSGYGYTF. The CDR3 region has the DNA TGTGCCAGTAGTATTGACTCCTCGGGGTATGGCTACACCTTC.

The chain recombines TRBV27 with TRBJ1-1, with TRBD1 identical over 7 bases. CDR3 length equals 15 residues. The germline gives CDR1 MNHEY, CDR2 SMNVEV (reference sequence). V lost 7 bases and J lost 2; bases outside the gene matches: 10. CDR3 in amino acids: CASNNAGTANTEAFF. Here the CDR3 DNA reads TGTGCCAGCAACAACGCCGGGACAGCAAACACTGAAGCTTTCTTT.

DNA of the CDR3: TGTGCCAGCAGCTTGGCCGGGCAGGGGAGCAATCAGCCCCAGCATTTT. This encodes CASSLAGQGSNQPQHF. The chain is built from TRBV5-6 and TRBJ1-5; the D gene is possibly TRBD1 (6 bases). Looked up from germline, CDR1 is SGHDT and CDR2 is YYEEEE. V was clipped by 0 bases and J by 1 base, with 11 bases between them. There are 16 residues in the CDR3.

This clone showed up just a few times. The chain is built from TRBV19 and TRBJ1-2; no definite D call. The CDR3 is 17 residues long. Germline-derived CDR1 and CDR2 are LNHDA and SQIVND (reference sequence). Deletions cut 3 bases from V and 0 bases from J, with 17 bases between. CDR3 sequence (DNA): TGTGCCAGTAGTATCCGCCTTGCCGCACAAGCTAACTATGGCTACACCTTC. As protein: CASSIRLAAQANYGYTF.

Ten or more counts support this clone. This rearrangement joins TRBV5-5 to TRBJ1-2; maybe TRBD1 (5 bases). Per germline, CDR1 SGHKS and CDR2 YYEKEE (reference sequence). With 5 bases removed from V and 1 base from J, the gap between germline ends came to 12 bases. This CDR3 has 14 residues. The CDR3 region is CASSSTAVNYGYTF. DNA for the CDR3: TGTGCCAGCAGTTCGACAGCAGTTAACTATGGCTACACCTTC.

This clone was counted a few times. This chain connects TRBV7-9 to TRBJ2-7; D gene uncertain. The CDR3 has 13 amino acids. The germline V gene encodes CDR1 SEHNR and CDR2 FQNEAQ (reference sequence). V was cut by 7 bases and J by 1 base, with 11 bases left in between. CDR3 region: CASTITSSYEQYF. The CDR3 nucleotides read TGTGCCAGCACCATCACCAGTTCCTACGAGCAGTACTTC.

The chain uses TRBV24-1 and TRBJ2-5, with D perhaps matching TRBD2 (5 bases). V lost 3 bases to trimming and J lost 5 bases, with 18 bases between them. The CDR3 spans 16 residues. The V gene's germline CDR1 is KGHDR and CDR2 SFDVKD. CDR3 residues: CATSDALLGSGETQYF. For the CDR3, the DNA is TGTGCCACCAGTGATGCCTTACTAGGATCCGGCGAGACCCAGTACTTC.

This chain links TRBV5-6 with TRBJ2-7; D might be TRBD2 (5 bases). Trimming cost V 2 bases and J 2 bases, with 11 bases left between them. The germline CDR1 and CDR2 sequences are SGHDT and YYEEEE. CDR3 length equals 14 residues. CDR3 coding DNA: TGTGCCAGCAGCTTATATAGGACTGCCTACGAGCAGTACTTC. This translates into CASSLYRTAYEQYF.

J is TRBJ1-4 and V is TRBV5-6; D ambiguous. CDR3 size: 14 residues. Between the trimmed V and J ends, which lost 0 bases and 5 bases, there was a span of 8 bases. Germline-derived CDR1 and CDR2 are SGHDT and YYEEEE. The CDR3 DNA reads as TGTGCCAGCAGCTTGGGATCCGGGAATGAAAAACTGTTTTTT. Protein sequence: CASSLGSGNEKLFF.

This chain uses TRBV9 with TRBJ1-2, with 11 bases matching TRBD1. CDR3 length: 16 residues. Per the germline V gene, CDR1 is SGDLS and CDR2 is YYNGEE. V trimming: 4 bases; J trimming: 8 bases; junction bases outside the gene matches: 13. CDR3 residues: CASSLNYQRTGGGYTF. The CDR3 bases are TGTGCCAGCAGCCTAAATTACCAAAGGACAGGGGGCGGCTACACCTTC.

DNA for the CDR3: TGTGCCAGCAGCGTCGACAGCCAAATCTCTGGGGCCAACGTCCTGACTTTC. Translation gives CASSVDSQISGANVLTF. V and J are TRBV7-3 and TRBJ2-6; the D gene is possibly TRBD1 (5 bases). The CDR3 extends over 17 amino acids. V was pared by 5 bases and J by 0 bases, with 14 bases between. Per germline, CDR1 SGHTA and CDR2 FQGTGA.

The rearrangement joins TRBV30 to TRBJ2-1; 12 positions match TRBD2. Germline CDR1 and CDR2: GTSNPN and SVGIG (reference sequence). V was pared by 0 bases and J by 6 bases, with 6 bases of the junction left unmatched. This CDR3 has 16 residues. The CDR3 region has the DNA TGTGCCTGGAGTGTCCCGGGGACTAGCGGGCTCAATGAGCAGTTCTTC. This codes for CAWSVPGTSGLNEQFF.

The chain uses TRBV6-2 or TRBV6-3 and TRBJ1-2; possible D gene TRBD1, 6 bases. With 2 bases removed from V and 6 bases from J, the gap between germline ends came to 13 bases. Germline-derived CDR1 and CDR2 are MNHEY and SVGEGT. The CDR3 consists of 14 residues. CDR3 region: CASSYSYRVDGYTF. CDR3 sequence (DNA): TGTGCCAGCAGTTACAGTTACAGGGTGGATGGCTACACCTTC.

The chain combines TRBV9 with TRBJ1-2; no firm D call. The V end was cut by 0 bases, the J end by 7 bases, with 19 bases between. Germline CDR1 SGDLS, CDR2 YYNGEE. CDR3 length equals 16 residues. The CDR3 region is CASSVGSRGPLGGYTF. CDR3 DNA: TGTGCCAGCAGCGTAGGGTCACGAGGGCCCCTTGGTGGCTACACCTTC.

V gene TRBV7-3 combines with J gene TRBJ2-5, with a weak D call TRBD2 (7 bases). V lost 1 base to trimming and J lost 4 bases, with 10 bases between them. Per the germline V gene, CDR1 is SGHTA and CDR2 is FQGTGA. This CDR3 region has 14 residues. CDR3 coding DNA: TGTGCCAGCAGCTTAATAAGGGGGGGAGAGACCCAGTACTTC. Encoded protein: CASSLIRGGETQYF.

The chain employs TRBV18 and TRBJ1-5; no clear D gene. CDR3 size: 14 residues. Between the trimmed V and J ends, which lost 6 bases and 2 bases, there was a span of 11 bases. Germline V CDR1 and CDR2: KGHSH, LQKENI. Here the CDR3 DNA reads TGTGCCAGCTCGATACAGAGTGGCAATCAGCCCCAGCATTTT. As protein: CASSIQSGNQPQHF.